This entry lists 25 T cell receptor beta chains sequenced from one sample in a study of CD8 T cells in Susac syndrome. Reverse transcription of about 0.45 to 1 ug RNA was performed with random hexamers. TCRdb passed the immunoSEQ multiplex PCR reads through MiXCR, listing each CDR3 protein once. This table holds about 210,000 distinct CDR3 sequences, about 95% found once. The sequencing input was CD4+ T cells from PBMCs. The receptors here all came from a human donor with multiple sclerosis.

This chain connects TRBV30 to TRBJ2-1; D uncertain. Germline loops: CDR1 GTSNPN, CDR2 SVGIG (reference sequence). This CDR3 is 14 amino acids long. Trimming shortened V by 5 bases and J by 0 bases, and 11 bases separated the two germline ends. Here the CDR3 reads CAWRLFSSYNEQFF. The CDR3 DNA reads as TGTGCCTGGCGTCTCTTCAGCTCCTACAATGAGCAGTTCTTC.

The V call is TRBV30, the J call TRBJ2-1, with TRBD2 as a possible D gene (7 bases). CDR1 and CDR2 (germline): GTSNPN, SVGIG (reference sequence). The CDR3 covers 14 residues. V was pared by 4 bases and J by 7 bases, with 17 bases between. This CDR3 is CAWTMRGPENEQFF. The CDR3 bases are TGTGCCTGGACCATGCGGGGGCCGGAAAATGAGCAGTTCTTC.

The V gene is TRBV3-1, the J gene TRBJ2-4; 7 positions agree with TRBD1. V shed 4 bases, J shed 13 bases, and the junction held 7 bases outside the gene matches. This CDR3 spans 12 amino acids. From germline, CDR1 is LGHDT and CDR2 YNNKEL (reference sequence). For the CDR3, the DNA is TGTGCCAGCAGCCCGAACAGGGGAGCCCAGTACTTC. Protein sequence: CASSPNRGAQYF.

The rearrangement joins TRBV15 to TRBJ2-1; D remains unclear. V lost 0 bases to trimming and J lost 4 bases, with 10 bases between them. CDR1 LNHNV and CDR2 YYDKDF come from the germline V gene (reference sequence). This CDR3 has 15 residues. The chain's CDR3 is CATSRDREAYNEQFF. The CDR3 region has the DNA TGTGCCACCAGCAGAGATCGTGAAGCGTACAATGAGCAGTTCTTC.

The V call is TRBV30, the J call TRBJ1-1; 7 nucleotides match TRBD1. The junction had 4 bases not matched to a gene; V was cut back by 0 bases and J by 6 bases. This CDR3 contains 13 residues. CDR1 GTSNPN and CDR2 SVGIG come from the germline V gene (reference sequence). As DNA, the CDR3 is TGTGCCTGGAGTGTAAGGGGGCTCGCTGAAGCTTTCTTT. Translated: CAWSVRGLAEAFF.

V usage is TRBV20-1 and J usage is TRBJ2-7; 7 bases align to TRBD2. The CDR3 is 14 amino acids. The V gene's germline CDR1 is DFQATT and CDR2 SNEGSKA (reference sequence). With 3 bases clipped from V and 6 bases from J, the junction kept 11 bases outside the gene matches. CDR3 sequence: CSARLSGGTGEQYF. CDR3 coding DNA: TGCAGTGCTAGGTTGTCGGGAGGCACCGGCGAGCAGTACTTC.

This chain links TRBV25-1 with TRBJ2-7; D might be TRBD1 (5 bases). CDR1 and CDR2 from the germline V gene are MGHDK and SYGVNS. The CDR3 contains 12 residues. V was clipped by 3 bases and J by 6 bases, with 9 bases between them. The CDR3 DNA reads as TGTGCCAGCAGTGACAGGGTTGGCGAGCAGTACTTC. This gives the protein CASSDRVGEQYF.

CDR3 in amino acids: CSASLGLAATYEQYF. Written as DNA, the CDR3 is TGCAGTGCTAGCTTGGGTCTAGCGGCCACCTACGAGCAGTACTTC. V gene TRBV20-1 combines with J gene TRBJ2-7; TRBD2 aligns across 7 bases. This CDR3 spans 15 amino acids. The ends lost 3 bases at V and 2 bases at J; junction bases unmatched: 10. CDR1 and CDR2 (germline): DFQATT, SNEGSKA (reference sequence).

The rearrangement links TRBV3-1 to TRBJ1-1; D is uncertain. CDR1 and CDR2 (germline): LGHDT, YNNKEL (reference sequence). This CDR3 is built from 11 residues. The germline V and J ends were trimmed by 4 bases and 5 bases, with 5 bases remaining between them. CDR3 nucleotides: TGTGCCAGCAGCCGAAGGACTGAAGCTTTCTTT. This translates into CASSRRTEAFF.

The gene calls are TRBV18 and TRBJ2-7, with D possibly being TRBD1 (6 bases). CDR1 is KGHSH and CDR2 is LQKENI in the germline V gene. The CDR3 has 14 residues. Trimming stripped 0 bases from V and 4 bases from J, with 10 bases between. CDR3: CASSPPLRGYEQYF. The CDR3 DNA follows: TGTGCCAGCTCACCACCCCTGAGGGGGTACGAGCAGTACTTC.

V and J are TRBV5-1 and TRBJ2-1; D is possibly TRBD2 (5 bases). The CDR3 has 14 residues. V was shortened by 1 base and J by 5 bases, with 10 bases between the two germline ends. Germline loops: CDR1 SGHRS, CDR2 YFSETQ. For the CDR3, the DNA is TGCGCCAGCAGCTTGCTCGGGATCGACAATGAGCAGTTCTTC. Translation gives CASSLLGIDNEQFF.

V is TRBV5-1 and J is TRBJ2-7; no firm D call. This CDR3 comprises 15 residues. CDR1 and CDR2 from the germline V gene are SGHRS and YFSETQ. Trimming stripped 2 bases from V and 6 bases from J, with 18 bases between. Written as DNA, the CDR3 is TGCGCCAGCAGCTTAACCACACCCCATCTCTCCGAGCAGTACTTC. The encoded protein is CASSLTTPHLSEQYF.

The chain recombines TRBV7-2 with TRBJ2-5, with D possibly matching TRBD1 (5 bases). The CDR3 is 13 residues long. Trimming pared 2 bases from V and 5 bases from J, leaving 9 bases between. Per the germline V gene, CDR1 is SGHTA and CDR2 is FQGNSA. CDR3 nucleotide sequence: TGTGCCAGCAGCTTAAACAGGCGGGAGACCCAGTACTTC. It specifies CASSLNRRETQYF.

This clonotype was found once. The chain couples TRBV11-1 to TRBJ2-5; TRBD1 or TRBD2 may be the D gene (5 bases each). Deletions cut 4 bases from V and 0 bases from J, with 9 bases between. The CDR3 is 14 residues long. Germline V gene sequence: CDR1 SGHAT, CDR2 FQDESV (reference sequence). The chain's CDR3 is CASSSGTYQETQYF. The CDR3 DNA reads TGTGCCAGCAGCTCCGGGACGTACCAAGAGACCCAGTACTTC.

The chain uses TRBV12-3 or TRBV12-4 and TRBJ2-1, with 14 bases aligning to TRBD2. The CDR3 is made up of 15 amino acids. V shed 6 bases, J shed 8 bases, and the junction held 6 bases outside the gene matches. CDR3 sequence (DNA): TGTGCCAGCAGGAGACTAGCGGGAGGGGGGGATGAGCAGTTCTTC. Translated: CASRRLAGGGDEQFF.

This rearrangement joins TRBV15 to TRBJ2-1; D unclear. Trimming took 3 bases from V and 2 from J, leaving 8 bases between them. This CDR3 is 14 amino acids long. Germline loops: CDR1 LNHNV, CDR2 YYDKDF (reference sequence). In DNA, the CDR3 is TGTGCCACCAGCAGCCACGACACCTACAATGAGCAGTTCTTC. Translating it yields CATSSHDTYNEQFF.

The V call is TRBV18, the J call TRBJ2-3; possible D gene TRBD1, 6 bases. Germline CDR1 and CDR2: KGHSH and LQKENI. The CDR3 is 15 amino acids. The germline V and J ends were trimmed by 3 bases and 1 base, with 11 bases remaining between them. CDR3 protein: CASSPGQIRTDTQYF. CDR3 DNA: TGTGCCAGCTCACCCGGACAGATCCGCACAGATACGCAGTATTTT.

The sample holds a few counts of this clonotype. At one end, the junction sequence differs from germline, possibly due to a read error. The CDR3 is CASSLGSNQPQHF. CDR3 DNA: TGTGCCAGCTCACTCGGCAGCAATCAGCCCCAGCATTTT. The chain links TRBV5-1 to TRBJ1-5; D remains unclear. This CDR3 is built from 13 residues. From germline, CDR1 is SGHRS and CDR2 YFSETQ.

V is TRBV20-1 and J is TRBJ2-3, with D unclear. The germline V gene has CDR1 DFQATT and CDR2 SNEGSKA (reference sequence). Trimming removed 0 bases from V and 0 bases from J, with 4 bases in between. The CDR3 has 13 amino acids. The CDR3 nucleotides are TGCAGTGCTAGAGATCCAAGCACAGATACGCAGTATTTT. Its translation is CSARDPSTDTQYF.

This clonotype came up once. The CDR3 sequence: CSVRGRLNTEAFF. The CDR3 coding sequence is TGCAGCGTTCGGGGGCGTCTGAACACTGAAGCTTTCTTT. The chain is built from TRBV29-1 and TRBJ1-1; a possible D gene is TRBD1 (6 bases). The CDR3 totals 13 residues. Germline V gives CDR1 SQVTM, CDR2 ANQGSEA. V lost 5 bases to trimming and J lost 0 bases, with 10 bases between them.

The gene calls are TRBV27 and TRBJ1-5; TRBD1 agrees at 11 bases. The CDR3 totals 16 residues. V shed 8 bases, J shed 9 bases, and the junction held 15 bases outside the gene matches. The V gene's germline CDR1 is MNHEY and CDR2 SMNVEV (reference sequence). In DNA form, the CDR3 reads TGTGCCAGCGCCCCGCCCGGGACAGGGGGAAGGCGGCCCCAGCATTTT. Its protein is CASAPPGTGGRRPQHF.

The gene calls are TRBV2 and TRBJ2-5; 7 nucleotides agree with TRBD1. Per the germline V gene, CDR1 is SNHLY and CDR2 is FYNNEI. The CDR3 runs 15 residues. After removal of 4 bases from V and 2 bases from J, the junction contained 7 bases not matched to a gene. The CDR3 protein is CASSALRQGQETQYF. The CDR3 DNA reads as TGTGCCAGCAGTGCACTACGACAGGGTCAAGAGACCCAGTACTTC.

This chain links TRBV18 with TRBJ1-1, with 7 bases fitting TRBD1. V trimming: 6 bases; J trimming: 1 base; junction bases outside the gene matches: 5. In germline, CDR1 is KGHSH, CDR2 LQKENI. This CDR3 has 14 amino acids. DNA for the CDR3: TGTGCCAGCTCTTACAGGGGACCGAACACTGAAGCTTTCTTT. Its translation: CASSYRGPNTEAFF.

The chain couples TRBV2 to TRBJ2-1; 11 bases map to TRBD2. V dropped 4 bases and J dropped 4; count of bases not matched to a gene: 6. Germline loops: CDR1 SNHLY, CDR2 FYNNEI. The CDR3 length is 16 residues. As DNA, the CDR3 is TGTGCCAGCAGTGCAACTAGCGGGGGTTTATACAATGAGCAGTTCTTC. This codes for CASSATSGGLYNEQFF.

J is TRBJ2-1 and V is TRBV6-6; D assignment may be TRBD1 or TRBD2 (5 bases each). Germline V gene lookup returns CDR1 MNHNY and CDR2 SVGAGI (reference sequence). The V end lost 10 bases, the J end lost 6 bases, and 16 bases lay between the germline ends. This CDR3 contains 13 residues. The CDR3 loop reads CATRAGSSNEQFF. In DNA, the CDR3 is TGTGCCACCCGAGCAGGGAGTTCCAATGAGCAGTTCTTC.